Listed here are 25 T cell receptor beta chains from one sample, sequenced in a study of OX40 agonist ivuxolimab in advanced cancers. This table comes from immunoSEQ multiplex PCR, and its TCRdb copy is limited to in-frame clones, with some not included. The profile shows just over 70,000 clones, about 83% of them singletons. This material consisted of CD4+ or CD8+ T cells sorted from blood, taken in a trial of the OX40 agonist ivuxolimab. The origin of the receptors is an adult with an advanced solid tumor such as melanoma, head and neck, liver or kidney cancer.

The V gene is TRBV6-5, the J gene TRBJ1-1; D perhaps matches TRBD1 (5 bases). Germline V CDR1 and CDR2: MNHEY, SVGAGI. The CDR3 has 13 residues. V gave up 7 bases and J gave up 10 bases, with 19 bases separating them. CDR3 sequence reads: CASKRRQTTRAFF. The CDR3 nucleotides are TGTGCCAGCAAAAGACGACAGACCACCCGAGCTTTCTTT.

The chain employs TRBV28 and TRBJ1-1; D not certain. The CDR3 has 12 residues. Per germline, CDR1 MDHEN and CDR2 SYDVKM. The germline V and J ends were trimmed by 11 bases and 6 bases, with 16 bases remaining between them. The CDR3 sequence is CASQRALSEAFF. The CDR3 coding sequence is TGTGCCTCTCAACGGGCACTTTCTGAAGCTTTCTTT.

The CDR3 sequence is CASSSATSSYTDTQYF. CDR3 in DNA: TGCGCCAGCAGTTCTGCGACTAGCTCTTACACAGATACGCAGTATTTT. The genes are TRBV5-1 and TRBJ2-3; 7 positions match TRBD2. V lost 5 bases and J lost 2; bases outside the gene matches: 11. CDR1 is SGHRS, CDR2 YFSETQ, per germline. The CDR3 totals 16 residues.

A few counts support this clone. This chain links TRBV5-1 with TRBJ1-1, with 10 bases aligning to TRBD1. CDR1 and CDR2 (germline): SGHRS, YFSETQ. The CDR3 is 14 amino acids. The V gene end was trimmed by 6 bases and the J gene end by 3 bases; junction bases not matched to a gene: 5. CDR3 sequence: CASIDGTGDTEAFF. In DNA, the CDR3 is TGCGCCAGCATAGACGGGACAGGGGACACTGAAGCTTTCTTT.

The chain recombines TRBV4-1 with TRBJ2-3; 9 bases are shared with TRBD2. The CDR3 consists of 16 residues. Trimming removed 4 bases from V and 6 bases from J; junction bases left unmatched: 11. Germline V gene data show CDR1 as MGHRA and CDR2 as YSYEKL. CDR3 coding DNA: TGCGCCAGCAGCCCTCAGCGGGAGGCCCCCACGGATACGCAGTATTTT. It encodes CASSPQREAPTDTQYF.

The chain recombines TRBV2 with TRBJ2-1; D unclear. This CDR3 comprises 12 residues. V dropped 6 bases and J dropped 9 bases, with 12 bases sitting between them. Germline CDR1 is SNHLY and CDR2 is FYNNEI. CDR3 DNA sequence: TGTGCCAGCAGGACCCCCCTACGTGAGCAGTTCTTC. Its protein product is CASRTPLREQFF.

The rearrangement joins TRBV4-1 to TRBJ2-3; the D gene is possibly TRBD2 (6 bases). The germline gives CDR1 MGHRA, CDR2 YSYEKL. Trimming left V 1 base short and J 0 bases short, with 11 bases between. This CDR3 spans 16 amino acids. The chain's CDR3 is CASSQVGAGSTDTQYF. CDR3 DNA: TGCGCCAGCAGCCAAGTAGGGGCGGGGAGCACAGATACGCAGTATTTT.

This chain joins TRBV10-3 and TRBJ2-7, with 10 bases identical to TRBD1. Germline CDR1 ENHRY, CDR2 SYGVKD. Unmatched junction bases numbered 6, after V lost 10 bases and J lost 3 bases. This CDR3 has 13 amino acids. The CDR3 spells CATHGTGDYEQYF. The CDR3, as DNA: TGTGCCACTCACGGGACAGGGGACTACGAGCAGTACTTC.

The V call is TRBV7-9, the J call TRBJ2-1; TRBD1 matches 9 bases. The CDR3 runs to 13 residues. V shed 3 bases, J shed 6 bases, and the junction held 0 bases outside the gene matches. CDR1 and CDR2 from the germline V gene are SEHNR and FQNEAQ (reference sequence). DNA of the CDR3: TGTGCCAGCAGCTTGACAGGGGGCAATGAGCAGTTCTTC. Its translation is CASSLTGGNEQFF.

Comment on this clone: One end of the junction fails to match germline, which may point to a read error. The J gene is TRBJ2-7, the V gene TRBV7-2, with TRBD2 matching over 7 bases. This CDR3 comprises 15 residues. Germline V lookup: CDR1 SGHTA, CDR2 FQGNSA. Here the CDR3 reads CASTLTWEGSDEQYF. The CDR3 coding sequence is TGTGCCAGCACCTTAACTTGGGAGGGATCGGACGAGCAGTACTTC.

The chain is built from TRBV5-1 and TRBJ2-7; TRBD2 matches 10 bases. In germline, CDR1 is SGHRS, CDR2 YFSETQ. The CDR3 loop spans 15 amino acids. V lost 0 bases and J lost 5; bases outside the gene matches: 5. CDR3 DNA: TGCGCCAGCAGCTTGGTGGCTAGCGGGAGCGACGAGCAGTACTTC. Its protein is CASSLVASGSDEQYF.

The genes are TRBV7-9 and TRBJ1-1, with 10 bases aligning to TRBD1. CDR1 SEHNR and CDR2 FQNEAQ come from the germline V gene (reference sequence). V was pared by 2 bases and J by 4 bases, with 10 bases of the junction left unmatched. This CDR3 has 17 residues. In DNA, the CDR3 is TGTGCCAGCAGCTTATTGGGACAGGGGCCCGTGGCCACTGAAGCTTTCTTT. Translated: CASSLLGQGPVATEAFF.

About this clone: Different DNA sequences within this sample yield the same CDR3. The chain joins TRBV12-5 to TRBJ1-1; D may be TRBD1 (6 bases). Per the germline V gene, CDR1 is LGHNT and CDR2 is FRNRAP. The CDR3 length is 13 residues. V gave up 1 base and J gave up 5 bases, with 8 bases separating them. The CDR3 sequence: CASGLEGGTEAFF. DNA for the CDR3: TGTGCTAGTGGTTTGGAGGGGGGGACTGAAGCTTTCTTT.

This chain's CDR3 is CASSWGTGATEAFF. The CDR3 DNA sequence: TGTGCCAGCAGCTGGGGGACAGGGGCGACTGAAGCTTTCTTT. The V and J genes are TRBV5-6 and TRBJ1-1; 10 bases line up with TRBD1. The CDR3 sequence is 14 residues long. Germline V gene lookup returns CDR1 SGHDT and CDR2 YYEEEE. J gave up 5 bases and V 3 bases, and 4 bases lay outside the gene matches.

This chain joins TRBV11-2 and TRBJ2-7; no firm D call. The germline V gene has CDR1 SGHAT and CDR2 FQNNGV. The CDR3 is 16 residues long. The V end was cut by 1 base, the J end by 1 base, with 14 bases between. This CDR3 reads CASSLVSPQSSYEQYF. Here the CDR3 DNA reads TGTGCCAGCAGCTTAGTAAGCCCGCAATCTTCCTACGAGCAGTACTTC.

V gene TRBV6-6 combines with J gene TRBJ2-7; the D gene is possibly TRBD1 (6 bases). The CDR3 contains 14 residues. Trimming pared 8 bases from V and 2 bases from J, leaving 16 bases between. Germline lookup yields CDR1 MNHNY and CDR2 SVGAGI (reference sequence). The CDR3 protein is CASARDRLTYEQYF. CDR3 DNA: TGTGCCAGCGCACGTGACAGGCTCACCTACGAGCAGTACTTC.

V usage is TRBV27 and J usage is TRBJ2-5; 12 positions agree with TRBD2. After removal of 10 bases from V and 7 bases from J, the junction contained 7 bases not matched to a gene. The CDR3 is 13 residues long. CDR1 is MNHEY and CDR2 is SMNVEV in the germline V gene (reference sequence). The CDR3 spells CAIGLAGTSTQYF. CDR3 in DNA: TGTGCCATCGGACTAGCGGGAACCTCGACCCAGTACTTC.

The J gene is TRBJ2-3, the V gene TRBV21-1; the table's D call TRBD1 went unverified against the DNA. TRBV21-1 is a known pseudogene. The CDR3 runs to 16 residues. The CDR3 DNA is TGTGCCAGCAGCAAAGGGGTTGACAGGGCCCAAGATACGCAGTATTTT. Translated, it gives CASSKGVDRAQDTQYF.

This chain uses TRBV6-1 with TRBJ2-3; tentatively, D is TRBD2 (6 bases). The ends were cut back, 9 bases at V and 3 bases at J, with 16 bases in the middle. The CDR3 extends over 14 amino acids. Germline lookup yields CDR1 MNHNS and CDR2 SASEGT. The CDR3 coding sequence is TGTGCCAGTTACACGGGAGAGAGAACAGATACGCAGTATTTT. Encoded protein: CASYTGERTDTQYF.

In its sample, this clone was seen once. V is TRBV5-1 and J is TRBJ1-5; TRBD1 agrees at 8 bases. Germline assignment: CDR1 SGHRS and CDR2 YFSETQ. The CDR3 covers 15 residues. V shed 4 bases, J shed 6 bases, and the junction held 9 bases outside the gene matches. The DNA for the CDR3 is TGCGCCAGCAGCCCCGGACAGGGTATAGGTCAGCCCCAGCATTTT. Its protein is CASSPGQGIGQPQHF.

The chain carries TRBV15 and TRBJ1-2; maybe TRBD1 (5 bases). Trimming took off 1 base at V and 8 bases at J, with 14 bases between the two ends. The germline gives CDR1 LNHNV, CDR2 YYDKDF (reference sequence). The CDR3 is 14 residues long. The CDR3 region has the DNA TGTGCCACCAGCAGAGGATCCGGCAGGGAAGGCTACACCTTC. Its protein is CATSRGSGREGYTF.

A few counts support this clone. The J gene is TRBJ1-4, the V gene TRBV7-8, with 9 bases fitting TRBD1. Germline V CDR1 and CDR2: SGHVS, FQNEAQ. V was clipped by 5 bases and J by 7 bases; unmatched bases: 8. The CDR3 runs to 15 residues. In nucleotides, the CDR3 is TGTGCCAGCAGCGCCTTGACAGGGGGAGTTGAAAAACTGTTTTTT. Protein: CASSALTGGVEKLFF.

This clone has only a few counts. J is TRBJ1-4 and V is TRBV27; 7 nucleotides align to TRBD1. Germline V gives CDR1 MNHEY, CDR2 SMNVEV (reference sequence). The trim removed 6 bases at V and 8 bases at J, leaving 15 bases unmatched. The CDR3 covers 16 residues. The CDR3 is CASSRDSVAEREKLFF. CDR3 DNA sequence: TGTGCCAGCAGCCGGGACAGCGTCGCAGAGAGAGAAAAACTGTTTTTT.

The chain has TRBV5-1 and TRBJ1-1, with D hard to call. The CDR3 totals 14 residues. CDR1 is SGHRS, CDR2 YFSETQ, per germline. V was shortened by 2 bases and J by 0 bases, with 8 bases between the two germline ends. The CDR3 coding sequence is TGCGCCAGCAGCTTAAGTATGGTGAACACTGAAGCTTTCTTT. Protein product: CASSLSMVNTEAFF. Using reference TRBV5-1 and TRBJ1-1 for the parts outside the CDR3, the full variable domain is KAGVTQTPRYLIKTRGQQVTLSCSPISGHRSVSWYQQTPGQGLQFLFEYFSETQRNKGNFPGRFSGRQFSNSRSEMNVSTLELGDSALYLCASSLSMVNTEAFFGQGTRLTVV.

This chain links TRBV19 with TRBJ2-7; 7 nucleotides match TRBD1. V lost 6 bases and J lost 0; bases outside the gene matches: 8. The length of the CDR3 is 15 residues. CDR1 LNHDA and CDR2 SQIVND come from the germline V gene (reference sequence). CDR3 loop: CASRQTGISSYEQYF. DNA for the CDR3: TGTGCCAGTAGACAGACAGGGATTTCCTCCTACGAGCAGTACTTC.